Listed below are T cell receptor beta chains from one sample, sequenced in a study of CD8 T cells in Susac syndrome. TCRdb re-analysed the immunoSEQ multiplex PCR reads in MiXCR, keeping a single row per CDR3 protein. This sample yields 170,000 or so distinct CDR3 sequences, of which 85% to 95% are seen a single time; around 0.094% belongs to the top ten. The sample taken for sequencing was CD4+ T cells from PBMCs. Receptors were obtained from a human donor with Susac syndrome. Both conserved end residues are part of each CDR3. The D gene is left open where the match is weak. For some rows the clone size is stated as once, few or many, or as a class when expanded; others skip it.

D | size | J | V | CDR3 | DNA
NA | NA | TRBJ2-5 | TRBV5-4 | CASSNGIGGTQYF | TGTGCCAGCAGCAATGGCATTGGTGGGACCCAGTACTTC
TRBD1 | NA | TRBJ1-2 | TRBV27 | CASSSRQGYGYTF | TGTGCCAGCAGTTCCCGACAGGGGTATGGCTACACCTTC
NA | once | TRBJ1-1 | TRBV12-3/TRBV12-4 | CASTLAGGRTEAFF | TGTGCCAGCACCCTGGCCGGGGGGAGAACTGAAGCTTTCTTT
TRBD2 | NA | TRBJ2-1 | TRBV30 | CAWSGLAERNEQFF | TGTGCCTGGAGTGGACTAGCGGAGAGGAATGAGCAGTTCTTC
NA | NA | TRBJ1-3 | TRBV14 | CASSPRGFSGNTIYF | TGTGCCAGCAGTCCAAGGGGTTTCTCTGGAAACACCATATATTTT
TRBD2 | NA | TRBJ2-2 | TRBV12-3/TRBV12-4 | CASSPTGLAAGELFF | TGTGCCAGCAGCCCGACGGGACTAGCGGCCGGGGAGCTGTTTTTT
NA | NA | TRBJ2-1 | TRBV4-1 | CASSQPAGTPNYNEQFF | TGCGCCAGCAGCCAACCCGCCGGGACTCCCAACTACAATGAGCAGTTCTTC
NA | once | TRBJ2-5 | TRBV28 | CASSLFEVKETQYF | TGTGCCAGCAGTTTATTTGAAGTAAAAGAGACCCAGTACTTC
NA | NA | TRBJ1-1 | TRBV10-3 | CAIQSERTEAFF | TGTGCCATCCAGTCGGAGCGGACTGAAGCTTTCTTT
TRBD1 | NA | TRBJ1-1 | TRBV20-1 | CSASQGARNTEAFF | TGCAGTGCGTCTCAGGGGGCGAGGAACACTGAAGCTTTCTTT
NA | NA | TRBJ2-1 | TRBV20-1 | CSARDTIAGKYNEQFF | TGCAGTGCTAGAGATACTATCGCGGGGAAATACAATGAGCAGTTCTTC
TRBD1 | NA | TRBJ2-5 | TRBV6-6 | CASIATGRETQYF | TGTGCCAGCATCGCGACAGGGCGAGAGACCCAGTACTTC
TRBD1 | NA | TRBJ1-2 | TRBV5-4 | CASRHNRGNGYTF | TGTGCCAGCAGGCACAACAGGGGGAATGGCTACACCTTC
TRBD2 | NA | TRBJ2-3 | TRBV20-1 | CSLYSGRARDTQYF | TGCAGCCTCTATAGCGGGAGAGCGAGAGATACGCAGTATTTT
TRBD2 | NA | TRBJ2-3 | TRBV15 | CATWTSSTDTQYF | TGTGCCACCTGGACTAGCTCGACAGATACGCAGTATTTT
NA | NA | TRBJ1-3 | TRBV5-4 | CASSQRDGRVNTIYF | TGTGCCAGCAGCCAAAGGGACGGCCGGGTAAACACCATATATTTT
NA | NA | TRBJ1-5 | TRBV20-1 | CSATIPGPGGNQPQHF | TGCAGTGCTACCATCCCGGGACCTGGGGGCAATCAGCCCCAGCATTTT
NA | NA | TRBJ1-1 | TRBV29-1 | CSGPGLGGTEAFF | TGCAGCGGTCCGGGACTCGGGGGCACTGAAGCTTTCTTT
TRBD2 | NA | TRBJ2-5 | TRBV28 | CASRKTGRVQETQYF | TGTGCCAGCAGGAAAACCGGGAGGGTCCAAGAGACCCAGTACTTC
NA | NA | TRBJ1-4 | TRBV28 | CASSLGNGPGPTNEKLFF | TGTGCCAGCAGTTTAGGGAACGGGCCGGGACCTACTAATGAAAAACTGTTTTTT
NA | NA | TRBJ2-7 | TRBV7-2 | CASSSTKEVYEQYF | TGTGCCAGCAGCTCCACAAAAGAGGTATACGAGCAGTACTTC
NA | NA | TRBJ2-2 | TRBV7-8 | CASSIRTTRNTGELFF | TGTGCCAGCAGCATCCGGACTACTCGAAACACCGGGGAGCTGTTTTTT